The rows below give T cell receptor beta chains drawn from one sample of a study of tumor-infiltrating lymphocytes in oesophageal squamous cell carcinoma. MiXCR, run by TCRdb on the PCR reads, gives a single entry per CDR3 protein. The data hold around 19,000 distinct CDR3 sequences, with about 39% observed a single time. Sequenced input: normal esophageal tissue next to the tumor. These receptors were taken from a female donor with esophageal squamous cell carcinoma. Both conserved end residues are part of each CDR3. The D gene is left open where the match is weak. Not all rows give a size; the values are once, few, many and, for expanded clones, a class.

D gene: TRBD2; V gene: TRBV7-2; J gene: TRBJ2-4; clone size: NA; CDR3 DNA: TGTGCCAGCAGCTTAGGACTACTAGCGGGAGCTACTAAGCAGTACTTC; CDR3 protein: CASSLGLLAGATKQYF
D gene: NA; V gene: TRBV6-6; J gene: TRBJ1-2; clone size: many; CDR3 DNA: TGTGCCAGCAGTTACTCGGGGTCGAATTATGGCTACACCTTC; CDR3 protein: CASSYSGSNYGYTF
D gene: NA; V gene: TRBV7-9; J gene: TRBJ2-6; clone size: NA; CDR3 DNA: TGTGCCAGCAGCTTACCAGTAGGGGCTGTCTCTGGGGCCAACGTCCTGACTTTC; CDR3 protein: CASSLPVGAVSGANVLTF
D gene: TRBD2; V gene: TRBV11-2; J gene: TRBJ2-3; clone size: NA; CDR3 DNA: TGTGCCAGCAGCCCCCGGGAGGCCCATCGCACAGATACGCAGTATTTT; CDR3 protein: CASSPREAHRTDTQYF
D gene: NA; V gene: TRBV6-1; J gene: TRBJ1-2; clone size: many; CDR3 DNA: TGTGCCAGCAGGAGACCGGGCCTCGTCGCGGGAGATGGCTACACCTTC; CDR3 protein: CASRRPGLVAGDGYTF
D gene: NA; V gene: TRBV27; J gene: TRBJ1-2; clone size: NA; CDR3 DNA: TGTGCCACCCGACAGAACTATGGCTACACCTTC; CDR3 protein: CATRQNYGYTF
D gene: TRBD1; V gene: TRBV12-3/TRBV12-4; J gene: TRBJ2-7; clone size: NA; CDR3 DNA: TGTGCCAGCAAGAAACCGGGACAGGGCTCCCACGAGCAGTACTTC; CDR3 protein: CASKKPGQGSHEQYF
D gene: TRBD1; V gene: TRBV19; J gene: TRBJ1-3; clone size: NA; CDR3 DNA: TGTGCCAGTAGCGAAACGACAGGGGCCCTTAACACCATATATTTT; CDR3 protein: CASSETTGALNTIYF
D gene: NA; V gene: TRBV28; J gene: TRBJ2-2; clone size: many; CDR3 DNA: TGTGCCAGCAGTTTAATGAGGGGGGACACCGGGGAGCTGTTTTTT; CDR3 protein: CASSLMRGDTGELFF
D gene: TRBD1; V gene: TRBV6-1; J gene: TRBJ1-4; clone size: NA; CDR3 DNA: TGTGCCAGCATCCCGGGACAGGTGGATGAAAAACTGTTTTTT; CDR3 protein: CASIPGQVDEKLFF
D gene: NA; V gene: TRBV5-4; J gene: TRBJ2-1; clone size: many; CDR3 DNA: TGTGCCAGCAGCTTAGTCACGGGAAGCAATGAGCAGTTCTTC; CDR3 protein: CASSLVTGSNEQFF
D gene: TRBD2; V gene: TRBV12-3/TRBV12-4; J gene: TRBJ2-5; clone size: many; CDR3 DNA: TGTGCCAGCACAGACTCCGGGGGGGCGCGAGAGACCCAGTACTTC; CDR3 protein: CASTDSGGARETQYF
D gene: TRBD2; V gene: TRBV5-1; J gene: TRBJ2-7; clone size: NA; CDR3 DNA: TGCGCCAGCAGCTCAAAGGGTAATAGCGGGAGGAGGGTCTACAATGAGCAGTACTTC; CDR3 protein: CASSSKGNSGRRVYNEQYF
D gene: NA; V gene: TRBV6-1; J gene: TRBJ2-7; clone size: medium-sized; CDR3 DNA: TGTGCCAGCACGCCGAGGGGGGACTACGAGCAGTACTTC; CDR3 protein: CASTPRGDYEQYF
D gene: TRBD2; V gene: TRBV7-2; J gene: TRBJ2-1; clone size: many; CDR3 DNA: TGTGCCAGCAGCTTACCGCGAGTGGTGGGGGGGAATGAGCAGTTCTTC; CDR3 protein: CASSLPRVVGGNEQFF